Presented here are 17 T cell receptor beta chains from one specimen sequenced in a study of technical replicates of blood from a few donors. The method was immunoSEQ multiplex PCR; TCRdb's version includes in-frame clones alone and lacks a portion of them. The sample records about 62,000 clones, roughly 91% being singletons. Sequencing input: PBMCs. These receptor sequences come from a human donor in good health. Some clones in this sample may be carry-over from other donors' samples.

The chain combines TRBV7-2 with TRBJ2-5; D may be TRBD1 (5 bases). Germline CDR1 is SGHTA and CDR2 is FQGNSA. This CDR3 region has 14 residues. Trimming pared 5 bases from V and 4 bases from J, leaving 14 bases between. The CDR3 region has the DNA TGTGCCAGCAGCACCGGACACTCCTCAGAGACCCAGTACTTC. This gives the protein CASSTGHSSETQYF.

This clone was seen once. This chain uses TRBV19 with TRBJ2-1, with TRBD2 matching over 15 bases. Germline CDR1 and CDR2: LNHDA and SQIVND (reference sequence). Losses at the gene ends were 6 bases for V and 7 bases for J; bases not matched to a gene: 7. The CDR3 length is 16 residues. CDR3 DNA sequence: TGTGCCAGTAGCTGGACTAGCGGGGGGGCCGGGAATGAGCAGTTCTTC. It is translated as CASSWTSGGAGNEQFF. The entire variable domain, with the rest obtained from reference TRBV19 and TRBJ2-1, is as follows: DGGITQSPKYLFRKEGQNVTLSCEQNLNHDAMYWYRQDPGQGLRLIYYSQIVNDFQKGDIAEGYSVSREKKESFPLTVTSAQKNPTAFYLCASSWTSGGAGNEQFFGPGTRLTVL.

The chain combines TRBV27 with TRBJ1-2; 8 positions match TRBD1. V trimming: 4 bases; J trimming: 0 bases; junction bases outside the gene matches: 4. The germline V gene has CDR1 MNHEY and CDR2 SMNVEV (reference sequence). The CDR3 loop spans 15 amino acids. CDR3 sequence reads: CASSSGGLTNYGYTF. CDR3 nucleotides: TGTGCCAGCAGTTCAGGGGGCTTGACTAACTATGGCTACACCTTC.

This clone showed up just a few times. This chain links TRBV5-1 with TRBJ2-1; 8 nucleotides line up with TRBD2. The CDR3 has 14 residues. CDR1 is SGHRS, CDR2 YFSETQ, per germline. V lost 3 bases and J lost 4; bases outside the gene matches: 3. The CDR3 sequence: CASSWGGGYNEQFF. The CDR3 DNA sequence: TGCGCCAGCAGCTGGGGCGGGGGGTACAATGAGCAGTTCTTC.

The rearrangement joins TRBV30 to TRBJ2-1; 12 bases are shared with TRBD2. This CDR3 contains 14 residues. V lost 8 bases, J lost 7 bases, and 9 bases stayed unmatched. CDR1 is GTSNPN and CDR2 is SVGIG in the germline V gene (reference sequence). The CDR3 protein is CATRRLAGENEQFF. DNA for the CDR3: TGTGCCACCCGAAGACTAGCGGGAGAGAATGAGCAGTTCTTC.

V and J are TRBV4-3 and TRBJ1-5; the D gene is possibly TRBD1 (6 bases). The V end was cut by 0 bases, the J end by 4 bases, with 10 bases between. The CDR3 runs to 15 residues. Germline loops: CDR1 LGHNA, CDR2 YSLEER. For the CDR3, the DNA is TGCGCCAGCAGCCAAGATGGGGGGGCGAATCAGCCCCAGCATTTT. It encodes CASSQDGGANQPQHF.

This clone has only a few counts. The CDR3 DNA is TGTGCCAGCAGCTTCGAACGGTGGGCTTTCTTT. Protein: CASSFERWAFF. The chain couples TRBV7-9 to TRBJ1-1; D is unresolved. Per the germline V gene, CDR1 is SEHNR and CDR2 is FQNEAQ (reference sequence). The CDR3 length is 11 residues. The V end lost 3 bases, the J end lost 11 bases, and 10 bases lay between the germline ends.

V gene TRBV6-6 combines with J gene TRBJ1-2; D remains unclear. This CDR3 has 13 amino acids. The V end was cut by 7 bases, the J end by 0 bases, with 9 bases between. Per the germline V gene, CDR1 is MNHNY and CDR2 is SVGAGI (reference sequence). The CDR3 sequence is CASIPLANYGYTF. Written as DNA, the CDR3 is TGTGCCAGCATTCCGCTAGCTAACTATGGCTACACCTTC.

The rearrangement uses TRBV6-6 and TRBJ2-7, with 7 nucleotides matching TRBD2. CDR3 length equals 14 residues. J gave up 2 bases and V 4 bases, and 5 bases lay outside the gene matches. Per germline, CDR1 MNHNY and CDR2 SVGAGI (reference sequence). Written as DNA, the CDR3 is TGTGCCAGCAGTTGGCAAGCGGGGACCTACGAGCAGTACTTC. Translating it yields CASSWQAGTYEQYF.

This chain uses TRBV7-3 with TRBJ1-1; D may be TRBD1 (6 bases). The CDR3 sequence is 13 residues long. Per the germline V gene, CDR1 is SGHTA and CDR2 is FQGTGA. Trimming took off 5 bases at V and 4 bases at J, with 11 bases between the two ends. CDR3: CASSVSGATEAFF. The CDR3 DNA is TGTGCCAGCAGCGTATCAGGGGCCACTGAAGCTTTCTTT. Supplemented by reference TRBV7-3 and TRBJ1-1, the full variable domain reads GAGVSQTPSNKVTEKGKYVELRCDPISGHTALYWYRQSLGQGPEFLIYFQGTGAADDSGLPNDRFFAVRPEGSVSTLKIQRTERGDSAVYLCASSVSGATEAFFGQGTRLTVV.

This chain connects TRBV20-1 to TRBJ2-1, with D unclear. Germline-derived CDR1 and CDR2 are DFQATT and SNEGSKA (reference sequence). The germline V and J ends were trimmed by 1 base and 9 bases, with 7 bases remaining between them. The CDR3 consists of 11 residues. CDR3 nucleotides: TGCAGTGCTAGAGTTCAACTTGAGCAGTTCTTC. It yields the protein CSARVQLEQFF.

The V and J genes are TRBV4-3 and TRBJ2-3, with D possibly TRBD1 on 5 matching bases. This CDR3 is 15 amino acids long. CDR1 is LGHNA, CDR2 YSLEER, per germline. Trimming took off 0 bases at V and 2 bases at J, with 9 bases between the two ends. As DNA, the CDR3 is TGCGCCAGCAGCCAAGATAGGACACACACAGATACGCAGTATTTT. The encoded protein is CASSQDRTHTDTQYF.

CDR3 sequence: CASRDRNTGELFF. Written as DNA, the CDR3 is TGTGCCAGCAGGGACAGGAACACCGGGGAGCTGTTTTTT. The V and J genes are TRBV2 and TRBJ2-2; a possible D gene is TRBD1 (6 bases). The V and J ends lost 6 bases and 1 base respectively, with 6 bases between them. The CDR3 consists of 13 residues. The germline V gene has CDR1 SNHLY and CDR2 FYNNEI.

This clone was seen only a few times. V usage is TRBV4-1 and J usage is TRBJ1-4, with TRBD1 matching 7 bases. Germline V gives CDR1 MGHRA, CDR2 YSYEKL. The CDR3 runs 15 residues. V shed 0 bases and J 7 bases; nucleotides not matched to a gene: 5. The CDR3 nucleotides read TGCGCCAGCAGCCAAGAGACAGGGTTAGGTGAAAAACTGTTTTTT. This codes for CASSQETGLGEKLFF.

The chain has TRBV4-1 and TRBJ1-2; no reliable D call. The CDR3 has 15 residues. Germline lookup yields CDR1 MGHRA and CDR2 YSYEKL. The V and J ends lost 0 bases and 4 bases respectively, with 12 bases between them. The CDR3 DNA sequence: TGCGCCAGCAGCCAAGATCCGGGAAAGATCTATGGCTACACCTTC. Translating gives CASSQDPGKIYGYTF.

The CDR3 is CASSLDPGGRAGTDTQYF. The CDR3 DNA follows: TGTGCCAGCAGCTTAGACCCTGGGGGGAGGGCCGGGACAGATACGCAGTATTTT. The chain employs TRBV11-2 and TRBJ2-3, with TRBD2 matching 7 bases. The CDR3 runs 18 residues. Germline assignment: CDR1 SGHAT and CDR2 FQNNGV. The J segment lost 3 bases and the V segment lost 0 bases, leaving 12 bases of the junction unmatched.

V and J are TRBV27 and TRBJ2-7, with D maybe TRBD2 (5 bases). Germline V gene data show CDR1 as MNHEY and CDR2 as SMNVEV (reference sequence). The CDR3 extends over 14 amino acids. Trimming stripped 8 bases from V and 1 base from J, with 15 bases between. The CDR3 reads CASPWRPRSYEQYF. For the CDR3, the DNA is TGTGCCAGCCCCTGGAGGCCGCGGTCCTACGAGCAGTACTTC.